These 9 T cell receptor beta chains were all obtained from the same sample, sequenced in a study of Ad26.COV2.S vaccination and SARS-CoV-2 variants. Treatment here: around 19 received Ad26.COV2.S at low or high dose, single or two shots; about 5 received placebo; per-sample allocation not given. Vaccine and placebo recipients were sampled on day 63 after the first injection. TCRdb's copy holds only in-frame clones and misses some; the assay was immunoSEQ multiplex PCR. The data show 200,000 to 300,000 clones, roughly 90% seen once. Sequences were derived from peripheral blood, sampled in a trial of Ad26.COV2.S vaccine versus placebo. The receptors come from a person aged 18-65 years who received the Ad26.COV2.S COVID-19 vaccine or a placebo.

This CDR3 is CASSLGTTEAFF. CDR3 nucleotides: TGTGCCAGCAGCTTAGGGACAACTGAAGCTTTCTTT. V gene TRBV3-1 (or the pseudogene TRBV3-2) combines with J gene TRBJ1-1; D might be TRBD1 (6 bases). In germline, CDR1 is LGHDT, CDR2 YNNKEL (reference sequence). Trimming stripped 5 bases from V and 5 bases from J, with 9 bases between. This CDR3 comprises 12 residues.

V usage is TRBV5-1 and J usage is TRBJ2-3; tentatively, D is TRBD1 (6 bases). This CDR3 is built from 13 residues. V was pared by 2 bases and J by 8 bases, with 12 bases between. CDR1 SGHRS and CDR2 YFSETQ come from the germline V gene. CDR3 coding DNA: TGCGCCAGCAGCTTCGGACAGCACGGTACGCAGTATTTT. Translating gives CASSFGQHGTQYF. The full variable domain, completed using reference TRBV5-1 and TRBJ2-3, is KAGVTQTPRYLIKTRGQQVTLSCSPISGHRSVSWYQQTPGQGLQFLFEYFSETQRNKGNFPGRFSGRQFSNSRSEMNVSTLELGDSALYLCASSFGQHGTQYFGPGTRLTVL.

The chain combines TRBV7-2 with TRBJ2-7; weak D call: TRBD2 (7 bases). CDR1 is SGHTA and CDR2 is FQGNSA in the germline V gene. This CDR3 contains 15 residues. The V end lost 1 base, the J end lost 4 bases, and 14 bases lay between the germline ends. The chain's CDR3 is CASSLVGGAQYEQYF. CDR3 sequence (DNA): TGTGCCAGCAGCTTAGTTGGGGGGGCGCAGTACGAGCAGTACTTC.

The chain combines TRBV5-1 with TRBJ2-7; 9 bases fit TRBD1. The germline gives CDR1 SGHRS, CDR2 YFSETQ. V shed 0 bases, J shed 5 bases, and the junction held 3 bases outside the gene matches. The length of the CDR3 is 14 residues. The CDR3 DNA follows: TGCGCCAGCAGCTTGGTGCGGGACAGGGACGAGCAGTACTTC. Translating gives CASSLVRDRDEQYF.

This clone was seen more than once but under ten times. The V call is TRBV7-9, the J call TRBJ2-7; D might be TRBD2 (6 bases). V was pared by 2 bases and J by 1 base, with 15 bases between. This CDR3 has 16 residues. Germline CDR1 is SEHNR and CDR2 is FQNEAQ (reference sequence). Here the CDR3 DNA reads TGTGCCAGCAGCTTACTGGAGGGTTCTTCGTCCTACGAGCAGTACTTC. Translated: CASSLLEGSSSYEQYF. Variable domain in full (rest from reference TRBV7-9 and TRBJ2-7): DTGVSQNPRHKITKRGQNVTFRCDPISEHNRLYWYRQTLGQGPEFLTYFQNEAQLEKSRLLSDRFSAERPKGSFSTLEIQRTEQGDSAMYLCASSLLEGSSSYEQYFGPGTRLTVT.

The V call is TRBV21-1, the J call TRBJ2-3; TRBD1, the table's D call, was not compared with the DNA. TRBV21-1 is a listed pseudogene. This CDR3 comprises 18 residues. The DNA of the CDR3 is TGTGCCAGCAGCATTAGCAGCCCGGGACATCGCTGCACAGATACGCAGTATTTT. Encoded protein: CASSISSPGHRCTDTQYF.

This clone was observed a few times. V usage is TRBV28 and J usage is TRBJ2-2, with D perhaps TRBD2 (6 bases). The CDR3 consists of 16 residues. The germline V gene encodes CDR1 MDHEN and CDR2 SYDVKM. The V end was cut by 8 bases, the J end by 7 bases, with 23 bases between. Written as DNA, the CDR3 is TGTGCCAGCGGCACAGGACTAAGGGGCATCGGCGGGGAGCTGTTTTTT. Translation: CASGTGLRGIGGELFF.

V gene TRBV4-2 combines with J gene TRBJ2-7; 10 bases match TRBD2. The CDR3 totals 14 residues. V gave up 4 bases and J gave up 4 bases; unmatched junction bases: 4. Germline CDR1 LGHNA, CDR2 YNFKEQ. Here the CDR3 DNA reads TGTGCCAGCAGCCTCGGGACTAGCGAGTACGAGCAGTACTTC. This codes for CASSLGTSEYEQYF.

CDR3 coding DNA: TGTGCCAGCAGATACGACTGGGGGGTCCAAGAGACCCAGTACTTC. Its protein is CASRYDWGVQETQYF. V gene TRBV6-2 or TRBV6-3 combines with J gene TRBJ2-5, with a tentative D call TRBD2 (6 bases). Trimming took off 6 bases at V and 1 base at J, with 15 bases between the two ends. This CDR3 comprises 15 residues. CDR1 is MNHEY and CDR2 is SVGEGT in the germline V gene.